The entry below gives a single T cell receptor beta chain sequence along with its context. Seattle patients were enrolled during active infection and followed longitudinally. These data come from a study of blood T cell repertoires in COVID-19. About the research overall: Sample material is recorded as cDNA or gDNA derived from T cells, B-cell-depleted T cells, or PBMCs.

Profiling relied on immunoSEQ multiplex PCR, and the TCRdb table lists in-frame clones only, not all of them. Among some 100,000 clones listed, 70% to 90% were seen once. Deletions cut 5 bases from V and 6 bases from J, with 11 bases between. This CDR3 is 13 amino acids long. Specimen: peripheral blood. The TCR was taken from a man in his fifties or sixties with COVID-19, enrolled during active disease. This chain uses TRBV12-3 or TRBV12-4 with TRBJ1-5; D unclear. The CDR3 reads CASSALGGQPQHF. Here the CDR3 DNA reads TGTGCCAGCAGTGCCCTCGGCGGTCAGCCCCAGCATTTT.